Listed here is a single T cell receptor beta chain. These data come from a study of blood T cell repertoires in COVID-19. Across the study: Sample material is recorded as cDNA or gDNA derived from T cells, B-cell-depleted T cells, or PBMCs.

In the original workflow: Researchers report that nucleated cell counts were estimated from reference gene primer amplification. Clones were read by immunoSEQ multiplex PCR, and TCRdb kept only the in-frame ones, dropping some. Clone size and V and J calls were adopted from that table, with D and trimming inferred from the DNA. The data show around 230,000 clones, 80% to 90% seen once. The sequence derives from a woman aged 50 to 65 with acute or convalescent COVID-19. Sequenced input: peripheral blood.

CDR3 sequence (DNA): TGTGCCATCAGTGAATTTGGACAGGGGGACAACCCCTACGAGCAGTACTTC. It codes for CAISEFGQGDNPYEQYF. The gene calls are TRBV10-3 and TRBJ2-7, with 10 bases lining up with TRBD1. Germline lookup yields CDR1 ENHRY and CDR2 SYGVKD. The CDR3 has 17 amino acids. The V gene end was trimmed by 3 bases and the J gene end by 2 bases; junction bases not matched to a gene: 10.